This T cell receptor beta chain came from a study of blood T cell repertoires in COVID-19. The overall study: The origin of the acute and convalescent COVID-19 samples was the United States, Italy and Spain. Sample material is recorded as cDNA or gDNA derived from T cells, B-cell-depleted T cells, or PBMCs.

The CDR3 totals 17 residues. Germline V gene lookup returns CDR1 SGHRS and CDR2 YFSETQ. V was pared by 2 bases and J by 4 bases, with 11 bases of the junction left unmatched. Authors' methods: For nucleated cells, counts were estimated from reference gene primer amplification. TCRdb's table, derived via immunoSEQ multiplex PCR, lists solely in-frame clones and lacks some. D and trimming were read from the DNA, whereas the V and J calls and clone size are those reported in that table. The sample has 150,000 or so clones; roughly 80% are singletons. This chain joins TRBV5-1 and TRBJ2-3; 9 nucleotides match TRBD2. Specimen: peripheral blood. This sequence was found in a woman aged 60 to 75 with acute or convalescent COVID-19. DNA of the CDR3: TGCGCCAGCAGCTTTATTTTCATAGCGGGAGCCCCAGATACGCAGTATTTT. This codes for CASSFIFIAGAPDTQYF.